The present TCR beta chain was sequenced within a study of PD-L1 blockade in urothelial cancer. Across the whole study: Blood was tested 3 weeks (second dose) and 6 weeks into treatment. Blood yielded a median of around 140,000 T cells per sample. Findings and caveats of the study: In blood sampled pretreatment, TCR clonality below the median predicted better survival.

This clone is medium-sized (0.01 to 0.1%) by share. What it recognizes is unknown. Locally advanced or metastatic urothelial carcinoma affected the patients. Germline CDR1 reads LNHNV; CDR2 reads YYDKDF (reference sequence). The CDR3 is 15 amino acids. V shed 0 bases, J shed 6 bases, and the junction held 7 bases outside the gene matches. The protocol was immunoSEQ multiplex PCR, while the TCRdb copy is restricted to in-frame clones and leaves out a portion. The sample has 55,000 to 70,000 clones, about 80% seen once; the top ten hold almost 4.5%. The chain links TRBV15 to TRBJ1-2, with TRBD1 identical over 7 bases. The receptor was isolated from a man aged 70-80 years with urothelial cancer. Here the sequenced sample was PBMCs, taken around atezolizumab (anti-PD-L1) treatment. The CDR3 spells CATSREEGGLDGYTF. The CDR3 region has the DNA TGTGCCACCAGCAGAGAGGAAGGGGGCCTGGATGGCTACACCTTC.